This T cell receptor (beta chain) was recovered during a study of human T cells and chemical hapten exposure. TCRdb reprocessed the RACE reads with MiXCR, giving one entry per CDR3 protein. Found here are 350,000 to 400,000 distinct CDR3 sequences, about 6% of them singletons; the top ten hold about 5%. Regarding time point: patch test 2, 6 weeks after DPC sensitization. Specified treatment: therapeutic diphenylcyclopropenone sensitization with weekly scalp DPC. In its sample, this clonotype was seen many times. The CDR3 covers 16 residues. The germline V gene has CDR1 LGHDT and CDR2 YNNKEL (reference sequence). The V end was cut by 0 bases, the J end by 6 bases, with 17 bases between.

The TCR sequence derives from a woman aged 18-29 years with alopecia areata. Some clones in this sample may be carry-over from other donors' samples. The J gene is TRBJ1-2, the V gene TRBV3-1; no clear D. Sequences were derived from whole blood, sampled in connection with sensitization to the hapten diphenylcyclopropenone (DPC). The chain's CDR3 is CASSQDTEGTVDGYTF. DNA for the CDR3: TGTGCCAGCAGCCAAGATACAGAGGGTACAGTGGATGGCTACACCTTC.